This TCR beta chain was documented in a study of shared clonotypes between healthy human individuals (dated by TCRdb to 2020 to 2022). Some background on the complete study: The cohort comprised two women and a few men aged 18 to 49 years. Between about 0.8 and 9 billion PBMCs per donor were obtained by leukapheresis. Different laboratories and diverse techniques were used to prepare libraries and sequence TCR repertoires, to increase sequencing depth and limit assay-specific biases. To estimate repertoire size and how much clonotypes are shared between individuals, the study performed deep sequencing of blood TCR repertoires from roughly five healthy adults. Overall study results and their limits: Sampling was restricted to blood, and TCR repertoires in tissues likely differ from the TCR repertoires found in blood. Pairwise subsampling indicated that sequencing depth was expected to affect the degree of clonotype sharing among donors. Because the study included only a small number of donors, the genetic and exposure-history diversity represented was limited.

Using the deep immunoSEQ assay, multiplex PCR amplified TCR CDR3 regions from genomic DNA. Extracted genomic DNA from each cell subset was distributed evenly across all wells of several immunoSEQ 96-well plates, and each plate was treated as a replicate. Each replicate PCR for unsorted PBMC received about 300 ng genomic DNA, equal to around 30,000 T cell genomes. Ten immunoSEQ deep assay plates were used to sequence the unsorted PBMC genomic DNA. Purified libraries were quantified with a Qubit 3.0 fluorometer, sized on a Bioanalyzer 2100, and re-quantified with the KAPA Library Quantification kit. Each immunoSEQ 96-well plate was sequenced on its own single-read 150-cycle Illumina NextSeq 550 flow cell. Turning to the authors' computational methods: Because the immunoSEQ output held only junctional sequences and lacked quality scores, the filtering could not match the filtering applied to full-length reads. To assign V/J genes and CDR3, sequences were annotated using PyIR, a Python wrapper for IgBLAST v1.9, with IMGT germline references. Reads with weak V/J assignments (E-value above 1e-6), missing CDR3, stop codons, out-of-frame junctions, or ambiguous translated residues were removed. A V3J clonotype was defined by an identical inferred V gene, J gene, and CDR3 amino acid sequence. Percentage overlap between repertoires was computed as shared unique clonotypes divided by the size of the smaller repertoire. Repertoire richness was assessed with RTK rarefaction, the Chao1 estimator, and Recon v2.1 estimates of unobserved clonotypes. TCRdb provides this immuneACCESS table in a form limited to in-frame rearrangements. Some clones are lacking; in checked studies, under half of them reflect an unresolved V gene, and why the rest are absent is not known. The V and J calls and the clone size are those of that table, but D and trimming were determined from the DNA. This sample gives about 560,000 clones in total; roughly 79% of them show up just once. The ten largest clones represent about 12% of the sample.

Donors were healthy HIV-negative adults with no recently reported acute infections or vaccinations. Every donor was a Caucasian adult living in Nashville, Tennessee, USA. For unsorted samples, roughly 91 million PBMCs were counted, and genomic DNA was extracted using the QIAamp DNA Blood Mini kit. After blood collection by leukapheresis, PBMCs were isolated using Ficoll-Histopaque density gradient centrifugation and then cryopreserved in the vapor phase of liquid nitrogen. This clone was seen more than once but under ten times. Its antigen target is currently unknown. Nothing much larger sits one base from this clone, and base qualities are not available. V gives up 5 bases and J gives up 4 bases, and the segment between their germline ends measures 8 bases. The germline V gene (reference sequence) supplies CDR1 LNHDA and CDR2 SQIVND. The CDR3 has 12 amino acids, counting the end cysteine and phenylalanine. The CDR3 DNA has 36 bases and is translated from base 1.

The sequence was obtained from a woman between 40 and 55 years old in good health. Some clones in this sample may be carry-over from other donors' samples. The V gene is TRBV19 and the J gene is TRBJ1-2; no D gene can be assigned with confidence. The sequenced sample was PBMCs. CDR3 loop: CASSARGYGYTF. The nucleotide sequence is TGTGCCAGTAGTGCTCGGGGCTATGGCTACACCTTC.